The 18 T cell receptor beta chains reported below all come from one sample, sequenced in a study of shared clonotypes between healthy human individuals. Produced via immunoSEQ multiplex PCR; TCRdb's table is partial and in-frame only. Of around 440,000 clones in the sample, around 77% were seen once. Sample: PBMCs. The receptors stem from a woman between 40 and 50 years old in good health. Some clones in this sample may be carry-over from other donors' samples.

As regards this clone: Given a much more abundant clone one base away, this may be a read error. The rearrangement uses TRBV7-2 and TRBJ2-1; TRBD2 matches at 8 bases. The CDR3 consists of 15 residues. Germline V gene data show CDR1 as SGHTA and CDR2 as FQGNSA. J was trimmed by 6 bases and V by 5 bases; bases with no gene match: 9. The CDR3 spells CASSRTSPGLNEQFF. The DNA for the CDR3 is TGTGCCAGCAGCCGGACTAGCCCGGGTCTCAATGAGCAGTTCTTC.

The V call is TRBV5-6, the J call TRBJ2-1; TRBD2 matches 12 bases. In germline, CDR1 is SGHDT, CDR2 YYEEEE. Trimming took 4 bases from V and 3 from J; bases not matched to a gene: 2. CDR3 length equals 15 residues. The CDR3 DNA reads TGTGCCAGCAGCCAGGGACTAGCGGGCTACAATGAGCAGTTCTTC. Protein product: CASSQGLAGYNEQFF.

This sequence joins TRBV6-1 and TRBJ1-5; D gene unclear. The ends were cut back, 4 bases at V and 6 bases at J, with 16 bases in the middle. CDR1 is MNHNS and CDR2 is SASEGT in the germline V gene. The CDR3 is made up of 15 amino acids. The CDR3 DNA is TGTGCCAGCAGTGGAGGATTAGAATCGTCTCAGCCCCAGCATTTT. Translating it yields CASSGGLESSQPQHF.

This clone was seen ten or more times. The rearrangement uses TRBV18 and TRBJ2-2, with unresolved D. The germline gives CDR1 KGHSH, CDR2 LQKENI. CDR3 size: 13 residues. Trimming shortened V by 3 bases and J by 7 bases, and 9 bases separated the two germline ends. The CDR3 is CASSPWAIGELFF. The CDR3 DNA reads TGTGCCAGCTCACCGTGGGCTATCGGGGAGCTGTTTTTT.

Worth noting for this clone: One end of the junction fails to match germline, which may point to a read error. V gene TRBV7-7 combines with J gene TRBJ2-7; 12 bases fit TRBD1. Germline V gene sequence: CDR1 SSHAT, CDR2 FNYEAQ (reference sequence). The CDR3 is 15 residues long. The CDR3 spells CASSPGTGGPYEQYF. The CDR3, as DNA: TGTGCTAGCAGCCCCGGGACAGGGGGCCCTTACGAGCAGTACTTC.

Turning to this clone: Distinct nucleotide sequences in the sample also encode this CDR3. The V and J genes are TRBV2 and TRBJ1-2; D unresolved. CDR3 length equals 10 residues. V dropped 6 bases and J dropped 3 bases, with 2 bases sitting between them. Per germline, CDR1 SNHLY and CDR2 FYNNEI. The CDR3 region has the DNA TGTGCCAGCAGGGACTATGGCTACACCTTC. This codes for CASRDYGYTF.

This clone was counted a few times. The V gene is TRBV30, the J gene TRBJ2-7, with 8 bases aligning to TRBD2. Trimming took 6 bases from V and 8 from J; bases not matched to a gene: 12. The CDR3 has 13 amino acids. The germline gives CDR1 GTSNPN, CDR2 SVGIG (reference sequence). CDR3 bases: TGTGCCTGTGCCGGGACTAGACGGGAAAAGCAGTACTTC. Translating it yields CACAGTRREKQYF.

This clone has just a few counts. The rearrangement joins TRBV5-4 to TRBJ1-4; D call uncertain. V was clipped by 1 base and J by 2 bases, with 6 bases between them. CDR3 length equals 14 residues. CDR1 is SGHNT, CDR2 YYREEE, per germline (reference sequence). The CDR3 reads CASSLSGTNEKLFF. The CDR3 DNA sequence: TGTGCCAGCAGCTTGTCGGGGACTAATGAAAAACTGTTTTTT.

A note on this clone: It may be a read error: a sequence one base away is much more abundant. V and J are TRBV4-2 and TRBJ2-7; D may be TRBD2 (5 bases). The CDR3 is 17 residues long. CDR1 is LGHNA, CDR2 YNFKEQ, per germline. The CDR3 region has the DNA TGTGTCAGCAGCCAAGATTACCCCCCAGCGGAATCCTACGAGCAGTACTTC. Its translation: CVSSQDYPPAESYEQYF.

The chain links TRBV21-1 to TRBJ2-5; whether TRBD2, the table's D call, matches the DNA was not checked. TRBV21-1 is shown as a pseudogene. The CDR3 totals 18 residues. The CDR3 spells CASSKVSGSLACGETQYF. CDR3 nucleotides: TGTGCCAGCAGCAAGGTTAGCGGGAGTTTAGCCTGTGGAGAGACCCAGTACTTC.

The chain has TRBV4-1 and TRBJ2-1; 10 nucleotides align to TRBD2. Per germline, CDR1 MGHRA and CDR2 YSYEKL. The CDR3 extends over 16 amino acids. With 6 bases clipped from V and 5 bases from J, the junction kept 10 bases outside the gene matches. CDR3 sequence (DNA): TGCGCCAGCAGTCCAAGAATAGGACTAGCGGACAATGAGCAGTTCTTC. This gives the protein CASSPRIGLADNEQFF.

The genes are TRBV6-5 and TRBJ2-2; D perhaps matches TRBD2 (5 bases). Trimming left V 4 bases short and J 1 base short, with 7 bases between. CDR3 size: 14 residues. Germline CDR1 MNHEY, CDR2 SVGAGI. CDR3 nucleotides: TGTGCCAGCAGTTTCGGGGAGAACACCGGGGAGCTGTTTTTT. Translated, it gives CASSFGENTGELFF.

The gene calls are TRBV2 and TRBJ2-1; possibly TRBD1 for D (5 bases). Germline CDR1 SNHLY, CDR2 FYNNEI. Trimming took off 5 bases at V and 0 bases at J, with 11 bases between the two ends. The CDR3 is 15 amino acids. CDR3 loop: CASSTTGSSYNEQFF. DNA for the CDR3: TGTGCCAGCAGTACAACAGGTAGCTCCTACAATGAGCAGTTCTTC.

The table lists this clone with a count of one. This sequence joins TRBV9 and TRBJ2-1; D is perhaps TRBD2 (6 bases). Germline V gene sequence: CDR1 SGDLS, CDR2 YYNGEE. The CDR3 runs to 13 residues. The V gene lost 4 bases and the J gene lost 10 bases, with 15 bases spanning the gap. The CDR3 spells CASSPPGEGEQFF. The DNA of the CDR3 is TGTGCCAGCAGCCCCCCGGGGGAAGGAGAGCAGTTCTTC.

The chain couples TRBV7-9 to TRBJ2-5; tentatively, D is TRBD1 (7 bases). Germline values: CDR1 SEHNR, CDR2 FQNEAQ (reference sequence). CDR3 size: 14 residues. The V and J ends lost 5 bases and 4 bases respectively, with 14 bases between them. The DNA of the CDR3 is TGTGCCAGCAGCCACGGCCAGGGGGGAGAGACCCAGTACTTC. Translated, it gives CASSHGQGGETQYF.

The rearrangement links TRBV11-3 to TRBJ2-2; D not certain. CDR1 and CDR2 (germline): SGHNT, YENEEA. The CDR3 loop spans 16 amino acids. V lost 4 bases and J 6 bases, leaving 18 bases between the germline ends. The CDR3 bases are TGTGCCAGCAGCTCTCCTGGGCGGACGGGCGCCGGGGAGCTGTTTTTT. It codes for CASSSPGRTGAGELFF.

The V and J genes are TRBV7-2 and TRBJ2-5; D not certain. Germline V gives CDR1 SGHTA, CDR2 FQGNSA. The CDR3 covers 11 residues. V lost 5 bases and J lost 4, with 5 bases in between. CDR3 nucleotide sequence: TGTGCCAGCAGCCCGAGAGAGACCCAGTACTTC. Its protein is CASSPRETQYF.

Comments on this clone: This sequence is one base from a far larger clone and is likely a read error. This likely comes from a read error, as the CDR3 has no conserved phenylalanine or tryptophan at its end. This chain joins TRBV5-1 and TRBJ1-1; no reliable D call. Per the germline V gene, CDR1 is SGHRS and CDR2 is YFSETQ. CDR3 length: 14 amino acids. Trimming left V 0 bases short and J 0 bases short, with 6 bases between. The CDR3 spells CASSLVAMNTEAFL. In DNA, the CDR3 is TGCGCCAGCAGCTTGGTTGCAATGAACACTGAAGCTTTCCTT.